A single sample gave rise to the 31 T cell receptor beta chains below, sequenced in a study of shared clonotypes between healthy human individuals (dated by TCRdb to the early 2020s). Receptor amplification or capture employed the immunoSEQ multiplex PCR assay. The table was pulled from immuneACCESS by TCRdb, which kept in-frame rearrangements only. Such tables lose some clones; where checked, under half of the loss comes from unresolved V genes, and the rest has no known cause. Counted in this sample were approximately 1.4 million clones; 95% to 99% of them appeared once. In total, the top ten clones hold 0.45% of the sample. The specimen sequenced was naive CD4+ T cells sorted from blood. The cell subset or site label, as the study defines it: CD45RA+ positively selected. These receptors came from a man aged 30-40 years in good health.

The CDR3 DNA is TGTGCCAGCAGCCCCCTGGTAGCGTCCTACAATGAGCAGTTCTTC. As protein: CASSPLVASYNEQFF. The chain recombines TRBV9 with TRBJ2-1; tentative D call: TRBD2 (5 bases). The CDR3 is 15 amino acids. Germline CDR1 is SGDLS and CDR2 is YYNGEE. Trimming stripped 4 bases from V and 1 base from J, with 12 bases between.

J is TRBJ1-4 and V is TRBV5-1; a possible D gene is TRBD1 (6 bases). The CDR3 is made up of 15 amino acids. V dropped 3 bases and J dropped 1 base, with 10 bases sitting between them. Germline CDR1 SGHRS, CDR2 YFSETQ. CDR3 sequence reads: CASSSTGKTNEKLFF. CDR3 coding DNA: TGCGCCAGCAGCTCGACAGGAAAAACTAATGAAAAACTGTTTTTT. The whole variable domain, filled in from reference TRBV5-1 and TRBJ1-4, reads KAGVTQTPRYLIKTRGQQVTLSCSPISGHRSVSWYQQTPGQGLQFLFEYFSETQRNKGNFPGRFSGRQFSNSRSEMNVSTLELGDSALYLCASSSTGKTNEKLFFGSGTQLSVL.

The rearrangement links TRBV6-6 to TRBJ2-5; D might be TRBD1 (5 bases). Germline CDR1 and CDR2: MNHNY and SVGAGI (reference sequence). Trimming stripped 2 bases from V and 4 bases from J, with 8 bases between. The CDR3 sequence is 13 residues long. In nucleotides, the CDR3 is TGTGCCAGCAGTTACGTCAGGGCAGAGACCCAGTACTTC. This encodes CASSYVRAETQYF.

V is TRBV7-6 and J is TRBJ1-5; unclear D gene. With 0 bases removed from V and 2 bases from J, the gap between germline ends came to 5 bases. The CDR3 consists of 14 residues. Germline CDR1 is SGHVS and CDR2 is FNYEAQ. CDR3 protein: CASSLAGGNQPQHF. CDR3 DNA sequence: TGTGCCAGCAGCTTAGCTGGGGGCAATCAGCCCCAGCATTTT.

This clone was counted once. The chain combines TRBV7-6 with TRBJ2-2; D perhaps matches TRBD2 (7 bases). Germline values: CDR1 SGHVS, CDR2 FNYEAQ. The CDR3 extends over 15 amino acids. Trimming took 5 bases from V and 5 from J, leaving 15 bases between them. Written as DNA, the CDR3 is TGTGCCAGCAGCCCCCCGGGGGGCCTGACCGGGGAGCTGTTTTTT. Translated, it gives CASSPPGGLTGELFF.

CDR3 residues: CASSPGLAGYGEQFF. The CDR3 DNA reads TGTGCCAGCAGCCCGGGACTAGCGGGATATGGTGAGCAGTTCTTC. This chain joins TRBV11-2 and TRBJ2-1; 13 bases map to TRBD2. V lost 5 bases to trimming and J lost 9 bases; unmatched junction nucleotides: 7. The CDR3 extends over 15 amino acids. Germline V lookup: CDR1 SGHAT, CDR2 FQNNGV.

The genes are TRBV5-1 and TRBJ2-5; 9 nucleotides line up with TRBD1. Trimming cost V 0 bases and J 5 bases; bases outside gene matches: 5. The CDR3 has 15 residues. CDR1 SGHRS and CDR2 YFSETQ come from the germline V gene. The CDR3 region is CASSLEDRGGETQYF. CDR3 in DNA: TGCGCCAGCAGCTTGGAGGACAGGGGTGGGGAGACCCAGTACTTC.

The chain employs TRBV6-5 and TRBJ1-4; TRBD1 aligns across 8 bases. Germline CDR1 and CDR2: MNHEY and SVGAGI. The CDR3 is made up of 15 amino acids. The V and J ends lost 6 bases and 2 bases, in that order; junction bases with no gene match: 5. In nucleotides, the CDR3 is TGTGCCAGCAGCCCCCGACAGGGGACTAATGAAAAACTGTTTTTT. Its translation is CASSPRQGTNEKLFF.

The V gene is TRBV25-1, the J gene TRBJ1-2, with 7 bases fitting TRBD1. Per the germline V gene, CDR1 is MGHDK and CDR2 is SYGVNS. J gave up 8 bases and V 4 bases, and 7 bases lay outside the gene matches. The CDR3 consists of 13 residues. For the CDR3, the DNA is TGTGCCAGCAGTGCGACAGGGTATTCGGGCTACACCTTC. It is translated as CASSATGYSGYTF.

V usage is TRBV7-2 and J usage is TRBJ2-1; 12 bases are a match to TRBD2. After removal of 0 bases from V and 5 bases from J, the junction contained 8 bases not matched to a gene. CDR3 length equals 18 residues. Germline V lookup: CDR1 SGHTA, CDR2 FQGNSA. The CDR3 here is CASSLAILAGGPHNEQFF. The CDR3 nucleotides are TGTGCCAGCAGCTTAGCGATTCTAGCGGGAGGGCCCCACAATGAGCAGTTCTTC.

This clone was counted once. The chain joins TRBV10-3 to TRBJ1-2; D not certain. V lost 4 bases and J lost 8, with 14 bases in between. This CDR3 has 13 amino acids. Germline V CDR1 and CDR2: ENHRY, SYGVKD. The CDR3: CAISARGESGYTF. For the CDR3, the DNA is TGTGCCATCAGTGCTCGGGGAGAGTCGGGCTACACCTTC.

The gene calls are TRBV28 and TRBJ2-1; possible D gene TRBD2, 5 bases. V lost 6 bases to trimming and J lost 9 bases, with 24 bases between them. Germline CDR1 and CDR2: MDHEN and SYDVKM. The CDR3 runs to 16 residues. CDR3: CASRSPGSWSGGEQFF. In nucleotides, the CDR3 is TGTGCCAGCAGGTCCCCGGGGTCTTGGAGTGGCGGTGAGCAGTTCTTC.

With respect to this clone: This CDR3 is also generated by other DNA sequences in the sample. V usage is TRBV9 and J usage is TRBJ2-7; no clear D. CDR1 SGDLS and CDR2 YYNGEE come from the germline V gene. The CDR3 runs 14 residues. Trimming removed 0 bases at V and 2 bases at J, with 9 bases between. The CDR3 sequence: CASSVATGPYEQYF. Written as DNA, the CDR3 is TGTGCCAGCAGCGTAGCTACGGGCCCCTACGAGCAGTACTTC. The full variable domain, in which reference TRBV9 and TRBJ2-7 provide the parts outside the CDR3, is DSGVTQTPKHLITATGQRVTLRCSPRSGDLSVYWYQQSLDQGLQFLIQYYNGEERAKGNILERFSAQQFPDLHSELNLSSLELGDSALYFCASSVATGPYEQYFGPGTRLTVT.

The chain employs TRBV25-1 and TRBJ2-1; D unclear. V lost 5 bases and J 0 bases, leaving 8 bases between the germline ends. The germline V gene encodes CDR1 MGHDK and CDR2 SYGVNS. The CDR3 contains 14 residues. This CDR3 is CASSPPGSYNEQFF. CDR3 DNA: TGTGCCAGCAGTCCGCCGGGCTCCTACAATGAGCAGTTCTTC.

This chain joins TRBV5-4 and TRBJ2-4, with D maybe TRBD2 (5 bases). This CDR3 spans 16 amino acids. Germline-derived CDR1 and CDR2 are SGHNT and YYREEE (reference sequence). V gave up 5 bases and J gave up 2 bases, with 17 bases separating them. CDR3: CASRPELDVTKNIQYF. The DNA for the CDR3 is TGTGCCAGCAGGCCAGAACTAGATGTTACCAAAAACATTCAGTACTTC.

This chain connects TRBV5-1 to TRBJ1-5, with 10 bases aligning to TRBD1. Germline CDR1 SGHRS, CDR2 YFSETQ. The ends lost 4 bases at V and 2 bases at J; junction bases unmatched: 3. This CDR3 region has 15 residues. Here the CDR3 reads CASSTGTGGNQPQHF. The DNA of the CDR3 is TGCGCCAGCAGCACCGGGACAGGGGGCAATCAGCCCCAGCATTTT.

The rearrangement uses TRBV14 and TRBJ2-2; 7 nucleotides line up with TRBD1. With 7 bases clipped from V and 2 bases from J, the junction kept 7 bases outside the gene matches. Germline loops: CDR1 SGHDN, CDR2 FVKESK. The CDR3 length is 15 residues. Here the CDR3 reads CASNRAGGNTGELFF. CDR3 nucleotide sequence: TGTGCCAGCAACCGAGCAGGGGGTAACACCGGGGAGCTGTTTTTT.

Comment on this clone: Distinct nucleotide sequences in the sample also encode this CDR3. The rearrangement uses TRBV5-1 and TRBJ2-5; D unresolved. Germline V gives CDR1 SGHRS, CDR2 YFSETQ. Trimming took off 0 bases at V and 2 bases at J, with 8 bases between the two ends. The CDR3 has 14 residues. The CDR3, as DNA: TGCGCCAGCAGCTTGGAAGGTCATCAAGAGACCCAGTACTTC. It yields the protein CASSLEGHQETQYF.

CDR3 sequence: CASSLGPGMNTEAFF. The CDR3, as DNA: TGCGCCAGCAGCTTGGGACCTGGCATGAACACTGAAGCTTTCTTT. The chain uses TRBV5-1 and TRBJ1-1; D not resolved. V lost 0 bases, J lost 0 bases, and 9 bases lay in between. Germline V gene lookup returns CDR1 SGHRS and CDR2 YFSETQ. CDR3 length: 15 residues.

In this sample, this clone turned up once. V is TRBV19 and J is TRBJ1-5; D call uncertain. The germline V and J ends were trimmed by 1 base and 1 base, with 8 bases remaining between them. CDR1 and CDR2 from the germline V gene are LNHDA and SQIVND (reference sequence). This CDR3 spans 15 amino acids. The CDR3 nucleotides read TGTGCCAGTAGTATAGTCAGTTTAAGCAATCAGCCCCAGCATTTT. Translating gives CASSIVSLSNQPQHF.

The rearrangement links TRBV5-4 to TRBJ2-3, with TRBD1 matching 8 bases. The CDR3 is made up of 16 amino acids. J lost 3 bases, V lost 0 bases, and 6 bases had no gene match. Per the germline V gene, CDR1 is SGHNT and CDR2 is YYREEE (reference sequence). For the CDR3, the DNA is TGTGCCAGCAGCTTGGGACGGGACAGGCAAACAGATACGCAGTATTTT. Protein sequence: CASSLGRDRQTDTQYF.

In this sample, this clone turned up once. This chain connects TRBV27 to TRBJ1-2; 10 positions agree with TRBD1. V lost 5 bases, J lost 6 bases, and 3 bases stayed unmatched. CDR1 MNHEY and CDR2 SMNVEV come from the germline V gene (reference sequence). The CDR3 totals 13 residues. CDR3 nucleotides: TGTGCCAGCAGTCCCGACAGGGGGCATGGCTACACCTTC. This codes for CASSPDRGHGYTF.

The V call is TRBV29-1, the J call TRBJ2-1; 8 bases map to TRBD1. The CDR3 runs to 13 residues. Germline CDR1 SQVTM, CDR2 ANQGSEA. Trimming at V came to 3 bases and at J to 3 bases, leaving 1 base not matched to a gene. CDR3 region: CSVDRGLYNEQFF. The CDR3 nucleotides are TGCAGCGTTGACAGGGGGCTCTACAATGAGCAGTTCTTC.

This clone was seen only once. The V call is TRBV11-1, the J call TRBJ1-1; D gene ambiguous. The V end was cut by 2 bases, the J end by 1 base, with 8 bases between. Germline V CDR1 and CDR2: SGHAT, FQDESV (reference sequence). The CDR3 spans 14 residues. The CDR3 region has the DNA TGTGCCAGCAGCTTATGGAAAGCGAACACTGAAGCTTTCTTT. This translates into CASSLWKANTEAFF.

The V and J genes are TRBV7-3 and TRBJ1-1, with a weak D call TRBD1 (5 bases). CDR1 and CDR2 from the germline V gene are SGHTA and FQGTGA. The CDR3 sequence is 13 residues long. The V and J ends lost 5 bases and 11 bases respectively, with 18 bases between them. CDR3 region: CASSRDPKVVAFF. CDR3 in DNA: TGTGCCAGCAGCCGGGACCCAAAGGTCGTGGCTTTCTTT.

V usage is TRBV5-4 and J usage is TRBJ2-2; TRBD2 aligns across 15 bases. Germline CDR1 SGHNT, CDR2 YYREEE (reference sequence). V lost 2 bases, J lost 6 bases, and 2 bases stayed unmatched. CDR3 length: 16 amino acids. The CDR3 nucleotides are TGTGCCAGCAGCTTAGGACTAGCGGGAGGGCCCGGGGAGCTGTTTTTT. Protein: CASSLGLAGGPGELFF.

Regarding this clone: Other nucleotide sequences from this sample produce the same CDR3. This chain connects TRBV5-1 to TRBJ2-3; D remains ambiguous. V lost 0 bases, J lost 0 bases, and 8 bases lay in between. The CDR3 totals 15 residues. From germline, CDR1 is SGHRS and CDR2 YFSETQ. CDR3: CASSLGGVSTDTQYF. The CDR3 DNA sequence: TGCGCCAGCAGCTTGGGCGGAGTTAGCACAGATACGCAGTATTTT.

The chain recombines TRBV11-2 with TRBJ1-4, with D unresolved. The V and J ends lost 5 bases and 7 bases respectively, with 20 bases between them. The CDR3 is 16 amino acids. In germline, CDR1 is SGHAT, CDR2 FQNNGV. As DNA, the CDR3 is TGTGCCAGCAGCCTCCCCGTGTGGGCAAGGATTGAAAAACTGTTTTTT. Residues: CASSLPVWARIEKLFF.

This chain connects TRBV18 to TRBJ2-5, with D perhaps being TRBD1 or TRBD2 (6 bases each). Germline CDR1 reads KGHSH; CDR2 reads LQKENI. The CDR3 runs 17 residues. Trimming removed 2 bases from V and 5 bases from J, with 21 bases in between. In DNA form, the CDR3 reads TGTGCCAGCTCACCAAGTCAAGTCGGCAGGGGAGGTGAGACCCAGTACTTC. Translation gives CASSPSQVGRGGETQYF.

The chain combines TRBV5-1 with TRBJ2-5; 10 bases align to TRBD2. Per germline, CDR1 SGHRS and CDR2 YFSETQ. The CDR3 has 16 residues. After removal of 0 bases from V and 4 bases from J, the junction contained 6 bases not matched to a gene. For the CDR3, the DNA is TGCGCCAGCAGCTTGGGTCCTAGCGGGAGAGTAGAGACCCAGTACTTC. Protein product: CASSLGPSGRVETQYF.

The chain employs TRBV29-1 and TRBJ2-4; 8 bases agree with TRBD1. The CDR3 consists of 14 residues. Germline V lookup: CDR1 SQVTM, CDR2 ANQGSEA. V lost 7 bases and J lost 6; bases outside the gene matches: 11. This chain's CDR3 is CSGAEGTGLNIQYF. The CDR3 nucleotides read TGCAGCGGGGCGGAAGGGACAGGCTTAAACATTCAGTACTTC.